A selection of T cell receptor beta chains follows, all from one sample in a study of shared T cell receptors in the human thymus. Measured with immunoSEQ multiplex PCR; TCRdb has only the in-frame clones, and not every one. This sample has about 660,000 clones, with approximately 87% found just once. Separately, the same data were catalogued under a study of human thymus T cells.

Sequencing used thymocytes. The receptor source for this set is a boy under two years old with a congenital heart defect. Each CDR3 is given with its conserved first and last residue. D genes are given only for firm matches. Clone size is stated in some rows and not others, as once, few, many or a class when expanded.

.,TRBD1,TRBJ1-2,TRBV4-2,TGTGCCAGCAGCCAAAAAGGTGGTCCGGGACAGGGTTATGGCTACACCTTC,CASSQKGGPGQGYGYTF
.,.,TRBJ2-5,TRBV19,TGTGCCACCTCAGGGCGAGGGGGGGGAGAGACCCAGTACTTC,CATSGRGGGETQYF
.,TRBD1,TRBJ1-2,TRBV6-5,TGTGCCAGCAGTTACTCGGGGGACAGGGACTATGGCTACACCTTC,CASSYSGDRDYGYTF
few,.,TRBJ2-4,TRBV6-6,TGTGCCAGCAGTTACTCGGCCTTAGCCAAAAACATTCAGTACTTC,CASSYSALAKNIQYF
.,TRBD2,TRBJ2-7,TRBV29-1,TGCAGCGTTGTTTCGCGGGGGGAGCAGTACTTC,CSVVSRGEQYF
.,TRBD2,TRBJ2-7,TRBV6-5,TGTGCCAGCAGCAGACTAGCGGGAGGGTACGAGCAGTACTTC,CASSRLAGGYEQYF
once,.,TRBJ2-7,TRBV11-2,TGTGCCAGCAGCCCCACAAAGACAGCCACCTACGAGCAGTACTTC,CASSPTKTATYEQYF
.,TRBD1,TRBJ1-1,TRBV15,TGTGCCACCAGCAGAGATAATCTGACAGGGGTTGTGACTGAAGCTTTCTTT,CATSRDNLTGVVTEAFF
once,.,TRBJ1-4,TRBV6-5,TGTGCCAGCAGTTGGAGACGCGGGGAAAATGAAAAACTGTTTTTT,CASSWRRGENEKLFF
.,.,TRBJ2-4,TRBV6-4,TGTGCCAGCTCCTTGACAGAAAACATTCAGTACTTC,CASSLTENIQYF
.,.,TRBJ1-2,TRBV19,TGTGCCAGTAGTATCCGCTATGGCTACACCTTC,CASSIRYGYTF
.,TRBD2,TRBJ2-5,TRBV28,TGTGCCAGCAGTTATGATGTGGGTGTGTGGCGGACTAGCGGAAACGCGGAGACCCAGTACTTC,CASSYDVGVWRTSGNAETQYF
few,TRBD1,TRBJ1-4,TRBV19,TGTGCCAGTCGGACAGGGGATGAAAAACTGTTTTTT,CASRTGDEKLFF
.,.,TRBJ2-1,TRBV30,TGTGCCTGGAGTTGGCTCAATGAGCAGTTCTTC,CAWSWLNEQFF
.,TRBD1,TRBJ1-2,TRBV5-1,TGCGCCAGCAGCTTGGGTGCCGGGGACAGGGGTGTTCACGGCTACACCTTC,CASSLGAGDRGVHGYTF
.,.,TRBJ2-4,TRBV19,TGTGCCAGTAGTATACCCCAGGCAAGGATGGAAAACATTCAGTACTTC,CASSIPQARMENIQYF
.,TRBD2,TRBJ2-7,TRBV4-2,TGTGCCAGCAGCCAAGGAGGGACTAGCGGGCCCAGCTCCTACGAGCAGTACTTC,CASSQGGTSGPSSYEQYF
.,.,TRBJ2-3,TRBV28,TGTGCCAGCAGTCCTTACAGCTTGGACACAGATACGCAGTATTTT,CASSPYSLDTDTQYF
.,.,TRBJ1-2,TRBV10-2,TGCGCCAGCAGGCATCGACAGGACACTAACTATGGCTACACCTTC,CASRHRQDTNYGYTF
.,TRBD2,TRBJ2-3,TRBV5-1,TGCGCCAGCAGCTCGGGTATTAGCGGGAGGAACACAGATACGCAGTATTTT,CASSSGISGRNTDTQYF
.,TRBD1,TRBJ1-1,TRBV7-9,TGTGCCAGCACCCCCCGGGACAGCTACACTGAAGCTTTCTTT,CASTPRDSYTEAFF
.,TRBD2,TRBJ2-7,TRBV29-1,TGCAGCGTTGAGCCCATGCTAGCGGGTCGAGCCTACGAGCAGTACTTC,CSVEPMLAGRAYEQYF
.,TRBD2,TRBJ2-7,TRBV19,TGTGCCAGTAGTATCCGAAGTAGCGGGGGGAGAGAGCAGTACTTC,CASSIRSSGGREQYF
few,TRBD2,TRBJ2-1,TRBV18,TGTGCCAGCTCACTCAGCGGGAGGGCCGATAATGAGCAGTTCTTC,CASSLSGRADNEQFF
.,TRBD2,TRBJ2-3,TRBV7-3,TGTGCCAGCAGCCCCCCGGGACTAGCGGAGGCAGTCCGTTATACGCAGTATTTT,CASSPPGLAEAVRYTQYF
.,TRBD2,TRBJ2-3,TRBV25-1,TGTGCCAGCAGTCCCCCTTTGCGGGAGAGCACAGATACGCAGTATTTT,CASSPPLRESTDTQYF
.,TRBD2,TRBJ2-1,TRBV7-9,TGTGCCAGCAGCTCCCCTGGGAGCGGGAGTTACAATGAGCAGTTCTTC,CASSSPGSGSYNEQFF
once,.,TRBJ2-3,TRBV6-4,TGTGCCAGCGCGGTAGCGCCCGACAGCACAGATACGCAGTATTTT,CASAVAPDSTDTQYF
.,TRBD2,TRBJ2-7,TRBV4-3,TGCGCCAGCAGCCAAGACGTTCGACTAGCGGGAGTCTACGAGCAGTACTTC,CASSQDVRLAGVYEQYF
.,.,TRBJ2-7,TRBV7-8,TGTGCCTCAAAAAACACCGGGAAGACCGAGCAGTACTTC,CASKNTGKTEQYF
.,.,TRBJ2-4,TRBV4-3,TGCGCCAGCAGCCATGATAAGGGGTCGGCCAAAAACATTCAGTACTTC,CASSHDKGSAKNIQYF
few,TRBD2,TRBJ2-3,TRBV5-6,TGTGCCAGCACCCAAGTGAGGGAGGGCCCGGGTACGCAGTATTTT,CASTQVREGPGTQYF
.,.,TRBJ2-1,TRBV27,TGTGCCAGTCAGTACAATGAGCAGTTCTTC,CASQYNEQFF